This is a list of T cell receptor beta chains from one sample in a study of graft-versus-host responses after intestinal transplantation. Libraries were prepared by immunoSEQ multiplex PCR; TCRdb keeps only in-frame clonotypes and omits some of them. Of 40,000 to 55,000 clones in the sample, 90% to 95% were seen once. Source: PBMCs, taken 524 days after transplant. These receptors all come from a human patient who received an intestinal transplant, so some T cells may come from the graft donor. Each CDR3 is given with its conserved first and last residue. A D gene is named only where the DNA matches it firmly. A clone size is listed for some rows: how often the clone was seen (once, few, many), or a class if it is expanded.

d_gene,abundance,j_gene,v_gene,CDR3aa,CDR3nt
-,-,TRBJ1-5,TRBV2,CASRDSNQPQHF,TGTGCCAGCAGGGATAGCAATCAGCCCCAGCATTTT
TRBD2,-,TRBJ2-5,TRBV6-4,CASSLVAGGPETQYF,TGTGCCAGCAGCCTGGTAGCGGGAGGGCCAGAGACCCAGTACTTC
-,-,TRBJ1-1,TRBV20-1,CSAREIEAFF,TGCAGTGCTCGGGAGATTGAAGCTTTCTTT
TRBD2,medium-sized,TRBJ2-7,TRBV13,CASSFTSASSYEQYF,TGTGCCAGCAGCTTCACTAGCGCGTCCTCCTACGAGCAGTACTTC
TRBD1,-,TRBJ1-1,TRBV5-1,CASSLATGPFAEAFF,TGCGCCAGCAGCTTGGCGACAGGGCCCTTCGCTGAAGCTTTCTTT
-,-,TRBJ2-7,TRBV19,CASSHGVPEQYF,TGTGCCAGTAGTCACGGGGTACCGGAGCAGTACTTC
TRBD1,-,TRBJ2-2,TRBV5-6,CASSLDRGPGELFF,TGTGCCAGCAGCTTGGACAGGGGTCCCGGGGAGCTGTTTTTT
-,-,TRBJ1-2,TRBV30,CAWRHNNYGYTF,TGTGCCTGGAGGCACAATAACTATGGCTACACCTTC
-,-,TRBJ2-5,TRBV9,CASSGITGETQYF,TGTGCCAGCAGCGGGATTACCGGGGAGACCCAGTACTTC
-,-,TRBJ1-2,TRBV13,CASSLDGVSGYTF,TGTGCCAGCAGCTTGGACGGAGTGTCTGGCTACACCTTC
TRBD2,-,TRBJ2-5,TRBV28,CASRGTSGSPFLETQYF,TGTGCCAGCAGGGGGACTAGCGGGAGTCCGTTTTTAGAGACCCAGTACTTC
-,-,TRBJ2-3,TRBV27,CASSSGRYTQYF,TGTGCCAGCAGCTCGGGGCGGTATACGCAGTATTTT
TRBD2,once,TRBJ2-2,TRBV5-3,CARSLTKAGGNRGGELFF,TGTGCCAGAAGCTTGACTAAGGCGGGAGGGAATCGAGGCGGGGAGCTGTTTTTT
TRBD1,-,TRBJ2-7,TRBV4-2,CASSLPGQVYEQYF,TGTGCCAGCAGCCTACCGGGACAGGTCTACGAGCAGTACTTC
-,once,TRBJ2-1,TRBV5-1,CASSLDPVPPNEQFF,TGCGCCAGCAGCTTGGACCCCGTCCCCCCCAATGAGCAGTTCTTC
TRBD2,-,TRBJ2-1,TRBV9,CASSAGGLAGGAVYNEQFF,TGTGCCAGCAGCGCTGGGGGACTAGCGGGAGGGGCCGTCTACAATGAGCAGTTCTTC
-,-,TRBJ2-3,TRBV28,CASSSPFRLVGTDTQYF,TGTGCCAGCAGTAGTCCCTTCAGGCTAGTAGGCACAGATACGCAGTATTTT
TRBD1,-,TRBJ1-1,TRBV28,CASSLYWRIVDRVNTEAFF,TGTGCCAGCAGTTTATACTGGCGGATTGTGGACAGGGTGAACACTGAAGCTTTCTTT
TRBD2,-,TRBJ2-2,TRBV7-7,CASSLGLAGQTGELFF,TGTGCTAGCAGCTTAGGACTAGCGGGACAAACTGGGGAGCTGTTTTTT
-,-,TRBJ2-1,TRBV19,CASKGRSATTEQFF,TGTGCCTCTAAAGGAAGGTCGGCCACTACTGAGCAGTTCTTC
TRBD1,once,TRBJ1-2,TRBV7-9,CASSLGQGSSIYGYTF,TGTGCCAGCAGCCTCGGACAGGGTTCGTCCATCTATGGCTACACCTTC
TRBD1,few,TRBJ1-5,TRBV7-2,CASSGTGGGRQPQHF,TGTGCCAGCAGTGGTACAGGGGGGGGCAGGCAGCCCCAGCATTTT
-,-,TRBJ2-1,TRBV15,CATSKASAYEQFF,TGTGCCACCAGCAAGGCTAGCGCCTATGAGCAGTTCTTC
-,-,TRBJ2-2,TRBV19,CASSMARANTGELFF,TGTGCCAGTAGTATGGCGCGGGCGAACACCGGGGAGCTGTTTTTT
-,-,TRBJ1-2,TRBV4-2,CASSQDAQDYGYTF,TGTGCCAGCAGCCAAGATGCACAGGATTATGGCTACACCTTC
-,-,TRBJ1-1,TRBV12-5,CASGIREGYTEAFF,TGTGCTAGTGGAATAAGGGAAGGGTACACTGAAGCTTTCTTT
TRBD1,-,TRBJ1-5,TRBV19,CASSSRGNQPQHF,TGTGCCAGTAGTAGCAGGGGGAATCAGCCCCAGCATTTT
TRBD2,-,TRBJ2-3,TRBV7-9,CAGSPPRRAGAAFTDTQYF,TGTGCCGGCTCACCCCCCCGAAGGGCGGGAGCGGCCTTTACAGATACGCAGTATTTT
-,-,TRBJ1-2,TRBV2,CAGQTNRDYYGYTF,TGTGCCGGACAGACGAACAGGGATTACTATGGCTACACCTTC
-,-,TRBJ2-7,TRBV9,CASSDGAHPYEQYF,TGTGCCAGCAGCGACGGAGCTCATCCCTACGAGCAGTACTTC
-,-,TRBJ1-3,TRBV30,CAWRVSGNTIYF,TGTGCCTGGAGAGTCTCTGGAAACACCATATATTTT
-,-,TRBJ2-3,TRBV7-9,CASSSRGMRTDTQYF,TGTGCCAGCAGCTCGAGGGGGATGAGGACAGATACGCAGTATTTT
-,-,TRBJ2-7,TRBV6-1,CASRSLHEQYF,TGTGCCAGCAGGAGTCTCCACGAGCAGTACTTC
TRBD1,-,TRBJ2-5,TRBV29-1,CSGNRGRETQYF,TGCAGCGGGAACAGGGGACGAGAGACCCAGTACTTC
TRBD2,-,TRBJ2-3,TRBV2,CASGWGQRERRGGTQYF,TGTGCCAGCGGATGGGGCCAGCGGGAGAGGCGGGGGGGTACGCAGTATTTT
TRBD2,-,TRBJ2-7,TRBV13,CASSGPGLAGVLSEQYF,TGTGCCAGCAGCGGGCCGGGACTAGCGGGAGTTTTGAGCGAGCAGTACTTC
-,-,TRBJ2-7,TRBV7-8,CASSTQTGRPTYEQYF,TGTGCCAGCAGCACCCAGACAGGCCGGCCTACCTACGAGCAGTACTTC
TRBD2,-,TRBJ2-1,TRBV7-2,CASSARLAGGYNEQFF,TGTGCCAGCAGCGCCAGACTAGCGGGAGGGTACAATGAGCAGTTCTTC
TRBD1,-,TRBJ1-2,TRBV28,CASSRDRDYGYTF,TGTGCCAGCAGTCGGGACAGAGACTATGGCTACACCTTC
TRBD1,-,TRBJ1-6,TRBV30,CAWSVQGVNNSPLHF,TGTGCCTGGAGTGTACAGGGGGTTAATAATTCACCCCTCCACTTT
-,-,TRBJ1-1,TRBV19,CSSAGSRNTEAFF,TGCTCGTCTGCGGGCAGCCGGAACACTGAAGCTTTCTTT
-,-,TRBJ1-5,TRBV28,CASSLPGAKGPQHF,TGTGCCAGCAGTTTACCGGGAGCGAAGGGCCCCCAGCATTTT
-,-,TRBJ2-7,TRBV10-2,CASSPDYEQYF,TGCGCCAGCAGCCCTGACTACGAGCAGTACTTC
-,once,TRBJ1-3,TRBV5-1,CASSLPSGDGNTIYF,TGCGCCAGCAGCTTGCCCTCAGGGGACGGAAACACCATATATTTT
-,-,TRBJ2-1,TRBV6-5,CASSPEGNNEQFF,TGTGCCAGCAGTCCGGAGGGGAACAATGAGCAGTTCTTC
-,-,TRBJ2-3,TRBV6-4,CASSDSATGGTDTQYF,TGTGCCAGCAGTGACTCGGCGACCGGAGGGACAGATACGCAGTATTTT
-,-,TRBJ1-3,TRBV28,CASSLSGMGGNTIYF,TGTGCCAGCAGTTTGTCGGGGATGGGGGGAAACACCATATATTTT
-,-,TRBJ1-3,TRBV7-6,CASSLAGASGNTIYF,TGTGCCAGCAGCTTAGCGGGGGCTTCTGGAAACACCATATATTTT
TRBD1,-,TRBJ2-1,TRBV27,CASSLGTGTLGEQFF,TGTGCCAGCAGTCTTGGGACAGGGACCTTGGGCGAGCAGTTCTTC
TRBD2,-,TRBJ2-7,TRBV19,CASSPGGATYEQYF,TGTGCCAGTAGTCCGGGAGGGGCCACCTACGAGCAGTACTTC